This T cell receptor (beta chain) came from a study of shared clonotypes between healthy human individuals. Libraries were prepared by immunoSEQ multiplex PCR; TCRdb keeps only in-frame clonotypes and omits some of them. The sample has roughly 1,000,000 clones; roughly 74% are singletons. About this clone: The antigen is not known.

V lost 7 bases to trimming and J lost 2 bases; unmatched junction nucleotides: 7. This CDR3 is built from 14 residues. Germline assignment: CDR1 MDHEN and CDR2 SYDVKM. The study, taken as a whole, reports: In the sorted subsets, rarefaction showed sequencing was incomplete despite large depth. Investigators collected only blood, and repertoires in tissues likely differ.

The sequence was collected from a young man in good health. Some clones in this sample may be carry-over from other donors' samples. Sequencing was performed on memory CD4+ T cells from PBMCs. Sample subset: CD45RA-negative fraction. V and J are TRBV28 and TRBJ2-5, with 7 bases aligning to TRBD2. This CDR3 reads CASTNLAVQETQYF. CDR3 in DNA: TGTGCCAGCACCAACCTAGCGGTACAAGAGACCCAGTACTTC.